A selection of T cell receptor beta chains follows, all from one sample in a study of cytomegalovirus exposure and HLA in healthy donors. The repertoire was sequenced with immunoSEQ multiplex PCR; TCRdb's copy has only in-frame clones and lacks some. Its table records approximately 110,000 clones. Input material: PBMCs. Every receptor here comes from a man aged 18 to 30 in good health and CMV-seronegative. The CDR3 runs from the conserved cysteine through the conserved F or W. Fields, in order: CDR3 DNA, CDR3 protein, D gene, J gene, V gene. D genes are given only for firm matches.

TGCGCCAGCAGCTCGGGACAGGCCGTTGGAAACACCATATATTTT | CASSSGQAVGNTIYF | TRBD1 | TRBJ1-3 | TRBV5-1
TGTGCCAGCAGCCCACCCCAGGCGGGGAGAATCTATGGCTACACCTTC | CASSPPQAGRIYGYTF | . | TRBJ1-2 | TRBV9
TGTGCCTGGAGTGTACGGAGGGGAAGGATCTACGAGCAGTACTTC | CAWSVRRGRIYEQYF | . | TRBJ2-7 | TRBV30
TGTGCCAGCAGTCCCCACCTAGCGGCCACCTACAATGAGCAGTTCTTC | CASSPHLAATYNEQFF | TRBD2 | TRBJ2-1 | TRBV28
TGCGCCAGCAGTACCGGGGGGGGCATCTACGAGCAGTACTTC | CASSTGGGIYEQYF | TRBD2 | TRBJ2-7 | TRBV5-1
TGTGCCAGCAGCGCCAGGACAGGGGGCGCTTTAGGCTACACCTTC | CASSARTGGALGYTF | TRBD1 | TRBJ1-2 | TRBV9
TGTGCCAGCAGTGGGCTCGGGCGGGACGCCTACAATGAGCAGTTCTTC | CASSGLGRDAYNEQFF | . | TRBJ2-1 | TRBV6-1
TGTGCCAGCAGAAAGACAGCTAACACTGAAGCTTTCTTT | CASRKTANTEAFF | . | TRBJ1-1 | TRBV2
TGTGCCAGTAGTGTGACTAGCGGCTCGACTTACGAGCAGTACTTC | CASSVTSGSTYEQYF | TRBD2 | TRBJ2-7 | TRBV19
TGTGCCAGCAGTTACACTTCGGGGAGAACTGAAGCTTTCTTT | CASSYTSGRTEAFF | . | TRBJ1-1 | TRBV6-5
TGTGCCAGCAGCTTAGATCAAGTAGGGGTAGGGGAGACCCAGTACTTC | CASSLDQVGVGETQYF | . | TRBJ2-5 | TRBV11-2
TGCGCCAGCAGCTTAGACAGGGGTTGGGAAAAACTGTTTTTT | CASSLDRGWEKLFF | TRBD1 | TRBJ1-4 | TRBV5-1
TGTGCCAGCAGCTTCGGGGGGCAAGGCACTGAAGCTTTCTTT | CASSFGGQGTEAFF | . | TRBJ1-1 | TRBV5-4
TGTGCCAGCAGCTTGGGTGACAGGGGAGGAGTCCTTGATGGCTACACCTTC | CASSLGDRGGVLDGYTF | TRBD1 | TRBJ1-2 | TRBV5-4
TGTGCCAGTAGTCCCCCGCCTGGGAGCGGGAGATCCCACGAGCAGTACTTC | CASSPPPGSGRSHEQYF | TRBD2 | TRBJ2-7 | TRBV19
TGTGCCTGGAAATCACAGGGGGCACGGACTGAAGCTTTCTTT | CAWKSQGARTEAFF | TRBD1 | TRBJ1-1 | TRBV30
TGCGCCAGCAGCCAAGCGGACAGGACCAACCCGGAACTGTTTTTT | CASSQADRTNPELFF | TRBD1 | TRBJ1-4 | TRBV4-1
TGTGCCAGTAGTACATCAGCGGGAGGAGACGAGCAGTACTTC | CASSTSAGGDEQYF | TRBD2 | TRBJ2-7 | TRBV19
TGTGCCAGCACCTCACCCTGGGGACACATGATACAAATGAACACTGAAGCTTTCTTT | CASTSPWGHMIQMNTEAFF | . | TRBJ1-1 | TRBV28
TGTGCCAGCAGTACACAGGGAAACAATCAGCCCCAGCATTTT | CASSTQGNNQPQHF | . | TRBJ1-5 | TRBV6-6
TGTGCCAGCAGAGGGGAAGACCTGAACTATGGCTACACCTTC | CASRGEDLNYGYTF | . | TRBJ1-2 | TRBV2
TGTGCCAGCAGAGCGGGGGGGAGCACAGATACGCAGTATTTT | CASRAGGSTDTQYF | TRBD2 | TRBJ2-3 | TRBV28
TGCGCCAGCAGCTTGGGCCTATCTGGGGCCAACGTCCTGACTTTC | CASSLGLSGANVLTF | . | TRBJ2-6 | TRBV5-1
TGTGCCAGCAGTTTAGTTACAGGAAGCTACACCTTC | CASSLVTGSYTF | . | TRBJ1-2 | TRBV28
TGCGCCAGCAGCGCCCGCAGGCGGGGACAGGGTTTTGGCGGCTACACCTTC | CASSARRRGQGFGGYTF | TRBD1 | TRBJ1-2 | TRBV5-1
TGTGCCAGCTCAGCGGGAGGAATCGACGAGCAGTACTTC | CASSAGGIDEQYF | TRBD2 | TRBJ2-7 | TRBV19
TGTGCCAGCTCGGGGGAGGGCCCCTCTGGGGCCAACGTCCTGACTTTC | CASSGEGPSGANVLTF | TRBD2 | TRBJ2-6 | TRBV18
TGTGCCAGCAGTACTCTCCCGGAAGCTTTCTTT | CASSTLPEAFF | . | TRBJ1-1 | TRBV21-1
TGTGCCAGCAGCTTTGCGGGACAGAACTACGAGCAGTACTTC | CASSFAGQNYEQYF | . | TRBJ2-7 | TRBV11-2
TGTGCCAGCTCTACAGTTGTAGGGGGCTGGACTGAAGCTTTCTTT | CASSTVVGGWTEAFF | TRBD1 | TRBJ1-1 | TRBV18
TGTGCCAGCAGCTTGGCTATTAACAGGGAACGAGAGGAGCAGTACTTC | CASSLAINREREEQYF | . | TRBJ2-7 | TRBV5-6
TGTGCCAGCAGCCCCGTAGCGGGGGGGGTGGATGAGCAGTTCTTC | CASSPVAGGVDEQFF | TRBD2 | TRBJ2-1 | TRBV7-6
TGTGCCAGCAGTGATAAAGCGGACACAGATACGCAGTATTTT | CASSDKADTDTQYF | . | TRBJ2-3 | TRBV2
TGTGCCAGCAGTTTATGGGGAAACAGGGGGCAGGGCACCGGGGAGCTGTTTTTT | CASSLWGNRGQGTGELFF | TRBD1 | TRBJ2-2 | TRBV27
TGCGCCAGCAGCCCTAAGGGACAGGGAAAATCTAACTATGGCTACACCTTC | CASSPKGQGKSNYGYTF | TRBD1 | TRBJ1-2 | TRBV4-1
TGTGCCAGCAGCTCGGACAGGGGAAGCTCCTACGAGCAGTACTTC | CASSSDRGSSYEQYF | TRBD1 | TRBJ2-7 | TRBV7-9